This TCR beta chain was sequenced for a study of esophageal squamous cell carcinoma under preoperative chemotherapy. MiXCR, applied by TCRdb to the PCR reads, yields one record per CDR3 protein. Altogether approximately 16,000 distinct CDR3 sequences are present, 40% to 55% being singletons, with the ten largest covering more than 25%. Time point defined: before preoperative PTX-NDP chemotherapy. The CDR3 sequence runs 17 residues, both termini included. Germline CDR1 reads MNHEY; CDR2 reads SVGAGI. As concerns this clonotype: Because the CDR3 is missing its conserved closing phenylalanine or tryptophan, this is likely a read error. Because the CDR3's place on the DNA is in doubt, the DNA is left out and the CDR3 is given as listed by TCRdb.

This TCR was recovered from a human donor with esophageal squamous cell carcinoma. The donor label of this sample is uncertain. Sampling was conducted from a patient given preoperative chemotherapy. The V call is TRBV6-5, the J call TRBJ2-5; TRBD1, as called in the table, went unchecked against the DNA. CDR3: CAGGYSGGGPGQTTQHL.